These 21 T cell receptor beta chains share one sample of origin, sequenced in a study of blood T cell repertoires in COVID-19. Profiling relied on immunoSEQ multiplex PCR, and the TCRdb table lists in-frame clones only, not all of them. The sample carries approximately 20,000 clones, 91% recorded once. Sequenced material: peripheral blood. The origin of the receptors is a human donor in a cohort sampled during active COVID-19.

The V gene is TRBV6-5, the J gene TRBJ1-2; 8 nucleotides match TRBD1. In germline, CDR1 is MNHEY, CDR2 SVGAGI. V was pared by 11 bases and J by 3 bases, with 8 bases of the junction left unmatched. This CDR3 is built from 13 residues. This chain's CDR3 is CAVRDRLDYGYTF. CDR3 bases: TGTGCCGTCCGGGACAGGTTGGACTATGGCTACACCTTC.

The V call is TRBV18, the J call TRBJ1-3; maybe TRBD1 (6 bases). The germline CDR1 and CDR2 sequences are KGHSH and LQKENI. V was clipped by 0 bases and J by 0 bases, with 12 bases between them. CDR3 size: 17 residues. The CDR3: CASSPPSQGISGNTIYF. The CDR3 DNA follows: TGTGCCAGCTCACCACCGTCGCAGGGGATCTCTGGAAACACCATATATTTT.

The V gene is TRBV19, the J gene TRBJ1-2, with a tentative D call TRBD1 (5 bases). CDR3 length: 13 residues. The V gene's germline CDR1 is LNHDA and CDR2 SQIVND (reference sequence). The germline V and J ends were trimmed by 4 bases and 4 bases, with 10 bases remaining between them. CDR3 nucleotides: TGTGCCAGTAGTACCGAGACAGTCTATGGCTACACCTTC. Residues: CASSTETVYGYTF.

This clone was counted between two and nine times. The chain carries TRBV6-6 and TRBJ1-2, with D perhaps TRBD1 (5 bases). Trimming took 2 bases from V and 1 from J, leaving 11 bases between them. CDR1 is MNHNY, CDR2 SVGAGI, per germline (reference sequence). The CDR3 totals 15 residues. The CDR3: CASSYPGGINYGYTF. The CDR3 DNA is TGTGCCAGCAGTTACCCGGGGGGGATTAACTATGGCTACACCTTC.

J is TRBJ1-2 and V is TRBV30; no clear D gene. Germline-derived CDR1 and CDR2 are GTSNPN and SVGIG (reference sequence). V dropped 2 bases and J dropped 2 bases, with 9 bases sitting between them. This CDR3 has 13 amino acids. This CDR3 reads CAWSPVQNYGYTF. The CDR3 DNA reads as TGTGCCTGGAGTCCGGTACAGAACTATGGCTACACCTTC.

J is TRBJ2-2 and V is TRBV30, with 11 bases matching TRBD2. V lost 0 bases to trimming and J lost 4 bases; unmatched junction nucleotides: 4. Per the germline V gene, CDR1 is GTSNPN and CDR2 is SVGIG (reference sequence). The CDR3 totals 16 residues. The chain's CDR3 is CAWSVLAGVVTGELFF. CDR3 coding DNA: TGTGCCTGGAGTGTACTAGCGGGAGTGGTCACCGGGGAGCTGTTTTTT.

The chain couples TRBV5-8 to TRBJ2-5; TRBD1 agrees at 10 bases. Germline V lookup: CDR1 SGHTS, CDR2 YDEGEE. The V gene end was trimmed by 0 bases and the J gene end by 5 bases; junction bases not matched to a gene: 7. The CDR3 has 16 residues. CDR3 amino acids: CASSLGDRGLGETQYF. In nucleotides, the CDR3 is TGTGCCAGCAGCTTGGGGGACAGGGGCTTGGGCGAGACCCAGTACTTC.

The rearrangement uses TRBV6-6 and TRBJ2-7; D might be TRBD1 (6 bases). Trimming removed 6 bases at V and 4 bases at J, with 13 bases between. The germline V gene encodes CDR1 MNHNY and CDR2 SVGAGI (reference sequence). This CDR3 is built from 13 residues. CDR3 bases: TGTGCCAGCAGGAACGCACAGGGTTACGAGCAGTACTTC. It codes for CASRNAQGYEQYF.

The chain has TRBV7-2 and TRBJ2-2; possible D gene TRBD2, 6 bases. Per germline, CDR1 SGHTA and CDR2 FQGNSA. This CDR3 contains 13 residues. The V end was cut by 8 bases, the J end by 6 bases, with 13 bases between. The CDR3 region has the DNA TGTGCCAGCGAGGCGGGGCAGGCCGGGGAGCTGTTTTTT. Amino acids: CASEAGQAGELFF.

The rearrangement uses TRBV12-5 and TRBJ2-2, with TRBD2 identical over 9 bases. J lost 7 bases, V lost 2 bases, and 11 bases had no gene match. The CDR3 runs 17 residues. CDR1 LGHNT and CDR2 FRNRAP come from the germline V gene. The CDR3 sequence: CASGLPVSGSSSGELFF. The CDR3 region has the DNA TGTGCTAGTGGTTTGCCTGTTAGCGGGAGTAGTAGCGGGGAGCTGTTTTTT.

This clone has only a few counts. The chain recombines TRBV15 with TRBJ1-2; D possibly corresponds to TRBD1 (6 bases). CDR3 length equals 14 residues. Trimming shortened V by 0 bases and J by 6 bases, and 11 bases separated the two germline ends. Germline CDR1 LNHNV, CDR2 YYDKDF (reference sequence). The CDR3 coding sequence is TGTGCCACCAGCAGAGATGGGGGGGCGAATGGCTACACCTTC. The encoded protein is CATSRDGGANGYTF.

This clone is a singleton in its sample. The chain carries TRBV24-1 and TRBJ2-3; 9 nucleotides agree with TRBD1. The CDR3 is 16 amino acids. Trimming took 3 bases from V and 6 from J; bases not matched to a gene: 9. Germline CDR1 reads KGHDR; CDR2 reads SFDVKD. CDR3 in amino acids: CATSDPMDRGGDTQYF. The CDR3 region has the DNA TGTGCCACCAGTGATCCCATGGACAGGGGAGGGGATACGCAGTATTTT.

The genes are TRBV6-1 and TRBJ2-1; D possibly corresponds to TRBD1 (5 bases). CDR3 length equals 17 residues. The germline gives CDR1 MNHNS, CDR2 SASEGT. V gave up 3 bases and J gave up 5 bases, with 20 bases separating them. This chain's CDR3 is CASSETLRAVLDNEQFF. The DNA for the CDR3 is TGTGCCAGCAGTGAGACGCTCAGGGCCGTTTTGGACAATGAGCAGTTCTTC.

For the CDR3, the DNA is TGTGCCAGCTGCCCGACAGGGGCCTACGAGCAGTACTTC. Translated: CASCPTGAYEQYF. The V gene is TRBV6-2 or TRBV6-3, the J gene TRBJ2-7; 8 bases agree with TRBD1. This CDR3 has 13 residues. Unmatched junction bases numbered 5, after V lost 8 bases and J lost 2 bases. Germline assignment: CDR1 MNHEY and CDR2 SVGEGT.

V and J are TRBV5-4 and TRBJ2-6; D might be TRBD1 (6 bases). CDR3 length: 15 residues. Between the trimmed V and J ends, which lost 7 bases and 0 bases, there was a span of 11 bases. Germline V gives CDR1 SGHNT, CDR2 YYREEE (reference sequence). The CDR3 reads CASAIQGSGANVLTF. The CDR3, as DNA: TGTGCCAGCGCCATACAGGGCTCTGGGGCCAACGTCCTGACTTTC.

The sample holds one count of this clone. The chain has TRBV27 and TRBJ1-1; D remains unclear. V was pared by 3 bases and J by 12 bases, with 20 bases between. The CDR3 has 14 amino acids. Germline V gene lookup returns CDR1 MNHEY and CDR2 SMNVEV (reference sequence). CDR3 coding DNA: TGTGCCAGCAGTTTCTCCACCAGCACGGCGGCACCTTTCTTT. Its protein is CASSFSTSTAAPFF.

The chain has TRBV10-3 and TRBJ2-5; a possible D gene is TRBD2 (7 bases). V lost 0 bases, J lost 4 bases, and 9 bases lay in between. From germline, CDR1 is ENHRY and CDR2 SYGVKD. This CDR3 spans 14 amino acids. The CDR3 loop reads CAISESGGRETQYF. The CDR3 DNA reads TGTGCCATCAGTGAGTCGGGGGGGCGAGAGACCCAGTACTTC.

The V call is TRBV30, the J call TRBJ1-5, with TRBD1 identical over 8 bases. This CDR3 comprises 14 residues. V dropped 3 bases and J dropped 5; count of bases not matched to a gene: 6. The germline gives CDR1 GTSNPN, CDR2 SVGIG (reference sequence). CDR3 in DNA: TGTGCCTGGAGCTCCGGACAGGGATATCAGCCCCAGCATTTT. This codes for CAWSSGQGYQPQHF.

The J gene is TRBJ2-6, the V gene TRBV25-1; possible D gene TRBD1, 5 bases. Germline CDR1 and CDR2: MGHDK and SYGVNS. Trimming pared 3 bases from V and 4 bases from J, leaving 13 bases between. The CDR3 spans 16 residues. This chain's CDR3 is CASSDHRNPGANVLTF. CDR3 DNA: TGTGCCAGCAGTGATCACAGGAACCCAGGGGCCAACGTCCTGACTTTC. Full variable domain (remainder filled in from reference TRBV25-1 and TRBJ2-6): EADIYQTPRYLVIGTGKKITLECSQTMGHDKMYWYQQDPGMELHLIHYSYGVNSTEKGDLSSESTVSRIRTEHFPLTLESARPSHTSQYLCASSDHRNPGANVLTFGAGSRLTVL.

The chain employs TRBV4-3 and TRBJ1-2; the match to TRBD1 covers 8 bases. The CDR3 consists of 15 residues. Germline loops: CDR1 LGHNA, CDR2 YSLEER. After removal of 7 bases from V and 5 bases from J, the junction contained 12 bases not matched to a gene. The CDR3 DNA is TGCGCCAGCACGACCGACAGGGGCGCCCATTATGGCTACACCTTC. Translated: CASTTDRGAHYGYTF.

The chain joins TRBV7-3 to TRBJ2-1; 15 nucleotides line up with TRBD2. The V gene end was trimmed by 4 bases and the J gene end by 7 bases; junction bases not matched to a gene: 11. Germline V gene lookup returns CDR1 SGHTA and CDR2 FQGTGA. CDR3 length: 18 residues. CDR3 sequence (DNA): TGTGCCAGCAGCTCCAATCCCGGGACTAGCGGGAGGCGTAATGAGCAGTTCTTC. It codes for CASSSNPGTSGRRNEQFF.